A single sample is the source of the 18 T cell receptor beta chains below, sequenced in a study of T cells after yellow fever vaccination. TCRdb called the 5' RACE reads again in MiXCR, with one record for every CDR3 protein. Here the sample spans about 630,000 distinct CDR3 sequences, roughly an eighth being singletons. Here the sequenced sample was PBMCs, taken on the day of the yellow fever booster vaccination. The receptors were sampled from a man aged 25-45 years who received the YFV17D yellow fever vaccine.

This clonotype occurred many times. The genes are TRBV5-1 and TRBJ1-5; 7 bases map to TRBD1. V lost 0 bases and J lost 4; bases outside the gene matches: 4. This CDR3 comprises 15 residues. From germline, CDR1 is SGHRS and CDR2 YFSETQ. The CDR3 here is CASSLAGQENQPQHF. Written as DNA, the CDR3 is TGCGCCAGCAGCTTGGCAGGACAGGAAAATCAGCCCCAGCATTTT.

The table lists this clonotype with a few counts. The chain uses TRBV20-1 and TRBJ2-1, with TRBD2 matching over 14 bases. The CDR3 sequence is 15 residues long. The V segment lost 1 base and the J segment 7 bases; nucleotides outside the gene matches: 3. CDR1 DFQATT and CDR2 SNEGSKA come from the germline V gene (reference sequence). The CDR3 loop is CSARGGLAGVNEQFF. In nucleotides, the CDR3 is TGCAGTGCTAGAGGGGGACTAGCGGGAGTTAATGAGCAGTTCTTC.

This clonotype was recorded a few times. The chain has TRBV4-3 and TRBJ2-7, with 8 positions matching TRBD2. Trimming removed 0 bases from V and 1 base from J; junction bases left unmatched: 11. Germline CDR1 reads LGHNA; CDR2 reads YSLEER. This CDR3 spans 18 amino acids. CDR3: CASSQERLAGAASYEQYF. The CDR3 nucleotides read TGCGCCAGCAGCCAAGAACGGCTAGCGGGTGCTGCTTCCTACGAGCAGTACTTC.

This clonotype turned up a few times. This chain joins TRBV20-1 and TRBJ2-3; TRBD2 agrees at 8 bases. The CDR3 has 15 amino acids. The germline V gene encodes CDR1 DFQATT and CDR2 SNEGSKA (reference sequence). V trimming: 6 bases; J trimming: 5 bases; junction bases outside the gene matches: 13. DNA for the CDR3: TGCAGTGCCCCGGCCGCTAGCGGGCCAGAAGATACGCAGTATTTT. Amino acid sequence: CSAPAASGPEDTQYF.

This clonotype came up many times. The chain links TRBV18 to TRBJ2-3; D is undetermined. With 0 bases removed from V and 5 bases from J, the gap between germline ends came to 6 bases. This CDR3 has 13 amino acids. Germline-derived CDR1 and CDR2 are KGHSH and LQKENI. The CDR3 DNA is TGTGCCAGCTCACCACCCTCGCGAGATACGCAGTATTTT. Translation: CASSPPSRDTQYF.

In its sample, this clonotype was seen many times. The gene calls are TRBV5-1 and TRBJ2-7; no firm D call. This CDR3 has 12 residues. Germline lookup yields CDR1 SGHRS and CDR2 YFSETQ. V lost 5 bases and J 3 bases, leaving 9 bases between the germline ends. CDR3 DNA sequence: TGCGCCAGCAGTGAAACGAACTACGAGCAGTACTTC. Its translation: CASSETNYEQYF.

J is TRBJ2-3 and V is TRBV4-3; 9 bases are a match to TRBD2. V lost 4 bases to trimming and J lost 7 bases; unmatched junction nucleotides: 15. The germline V gene has CDR1 LGHNA and CDR2 YSLEER. The CDR3 consists of 17 residues. This CDR3 is CASSPLWIAGESYTQYF. The CDR3 nucleotides read TGCGCCAGCAGCCCACTCTGGATAGCGGGAGAATCCTATACGCAGTATTTT.

This clonotype turned up a few times. The chain carries TRBV3-1 and TRBJ2-7; D uncertain. The germline CDR1 and CDR2 sequences are LGHDT and YNNKEL (reference sequence). The V end was cut by 0 bases, the J end by 9 bases, with 12 bases between. The CDR3 length is 13 residues. The CDR3 here is CASSQDYDRWQYF. Written as DNA, the CDR3 is TGTGCCAGCAGCCAAGATTACGATAGGTGGCAGTACTTC.

This clonotype occurred a few times. For the CDR3, the DNA is TGTGCCAGCAGTTACCTACCAGGGGGCGGGGCCGGGGAGCTGTTTTTT. Protein product: CASSYLPGGGAGELFF. The genes are TRBV6-5 and TRBJ2-2; 8 bases line up with TRBD1. This CDR3 region has 16 residues. Germline-derived CDR1 and CDR2 are MNHEY and SVGAGI. J lost 6 bases, V lost 2 bases, and 8 bases had no gene match.

The chain links TRBV20-1 to TRBJ2-1; possible D gene TRBD2, 7 bases. Between the trimmed V and J ends, which lost 4 bases and 0 bases, there was a span of 10 bases. Germline CDR1 DFQATT, CDR2 SNEGSKA (reference sequence). The CDR3 is made up of 14 amino acids. The CDR3 region has the DNA TGCAGTGCTACGCGGGGGCCCTCCTACAATGAGCAGTTCTTC. This sequence encodes CSATRGPSYNEQFF.

This chain joins TRBV20-1 and TRBJ2-7, with D possibly being TRBD2 (7 bases). This CDR3 is 15 amino acids long. V was shortened by 3 bases and J by 4 bases, with 19 bases between the two germline ends. Germline CDR1 reads DFQATT; CDR2 reads SNEGSKA (reference sequence). CDR3 nucleotide sequence: TGCAGTGCTAGCAGGGGAGCGGGAAGTTCGTACGAGCAGTACTTC. Amino acids: CSASRGAGSSYEQYF.

By share, this clonotype ranks as medium-sized. The chain joins TRBV20-1 to TRBJ2-7; D perhaps matches TRBD2 (6 bases). Per the germline V gene, CDR1 is DFQATT and CDR2 is SNEGSKA (reference sequence). Trimming cost V 3 bases and J 4 bases, with 10 bases left between them. The CDR3 sequence is 12 residues long. The CDR3 loop is CSASGSSYEQYF. The CDR3 nucleotides read TGCAGTGCTAGCGGGAGTTCGTACGAGCAGTACTTC.

This clonotype was observed a handful of times. V is TRBV12-3 or TRBV12-4 and J is TRBJ2-3; the D is unclear. The CDR3 spans 15 residues. Deletions cut 6 bases from V and 4 bases from J, with 17 bases between. CDR3 in DNA: TGTGCCAGCAGCTCCGACGGCACCGGACCAGATACGCAGTATTTT. This encodes CASSSDGTGPDTQYF.

This clonotype has more than one count but fewer than ten. The CDR3 region has the DNA TGCAGTGCTAGTGGAGGGTCAGGGGGTGACACTGAAGCTTTCTTT. Its protein product is CSASGGSGGDTEAFF. This chain uses TRBV20-1 with TRBJ1-1; 7 nucleotides match TRBD1. Germline CDR1 reads DFQATT; CDR2 reads SNEGSKA (reference sequence). The V gene end was trimmed by 3 bases and the J gene end by 3 bases; junction bases not matched to a gene: 10. This CDR3 contains 15 residues.

This clonotype has ten or more counts. The gene calls are TRBV7-9 and TRBJ1-2; 11 positions match TRBD1. The CDR3 has 15 residues. With V trimmed by 5 bases and J by 7 bases, 9 bases remained unmatched. Germline CDR1 reads SEHNR; CDR2 reads FQNEAQ (reference sequence). This CDR3 is CASSPDGQGAGGYTF. CDR3 sequence (DNA): TGTGCCAGCAGCCCCGACGGACAGGGGGCCGGTGGCTACACCTTC.

This clonotype was found a few times. V usage is TRBV10-3 and J usage is TRBJ2-3, with 7 bases fitting TRBD2. Germline-derived CDR1 and CDR2 are ENHRY and SYGVKD. The length of the CDR3 is 13 residues. After removal of 9 bases from V and 3 bases from J, the junction contained 6 bases not matched to a gene. The CDR3 is CAIGLEGTDTQYF. The CDR3 DNA follows: TGTGCCATAGGACTAGAAGGAACAGATACGCAGTATTTT.

The chain uses TRBV7-2 and TRBJ1-3; D possibly corresponds to TRBD1 (5 bases). The V end was cut by 2 bases, the J end by 0 bases, with 8 bases between. This CDR3 has 15 amino acids. Germline V lookup: CDR1 SGHTA, CDR2 FQGNSA. The CDR3 sequence: CASSLMGGSGNTIYF. CDR3 DNA: TGTGCCAGCAGCTTAATGGGGGGCTCTGGAAACACCATATATTTT.

The sample holds a few counts of this clonotype. The chain couples TRBV10-1 to TRBJ2-2; no clear D. V lost 3 bases and J lost 4, with 6 bases in between. The germline CDR1 and CDR2 sequences are WNHNN and SYGVQD (reference sequence). This CDR3 spans 13 amino acids. CDR3 loop: CASSDRSTGELFF. In nucleotides, the CDR3 is TGCGCCAGCAGTGACAGATCCACCGGGGAGCTGTTTTTT.